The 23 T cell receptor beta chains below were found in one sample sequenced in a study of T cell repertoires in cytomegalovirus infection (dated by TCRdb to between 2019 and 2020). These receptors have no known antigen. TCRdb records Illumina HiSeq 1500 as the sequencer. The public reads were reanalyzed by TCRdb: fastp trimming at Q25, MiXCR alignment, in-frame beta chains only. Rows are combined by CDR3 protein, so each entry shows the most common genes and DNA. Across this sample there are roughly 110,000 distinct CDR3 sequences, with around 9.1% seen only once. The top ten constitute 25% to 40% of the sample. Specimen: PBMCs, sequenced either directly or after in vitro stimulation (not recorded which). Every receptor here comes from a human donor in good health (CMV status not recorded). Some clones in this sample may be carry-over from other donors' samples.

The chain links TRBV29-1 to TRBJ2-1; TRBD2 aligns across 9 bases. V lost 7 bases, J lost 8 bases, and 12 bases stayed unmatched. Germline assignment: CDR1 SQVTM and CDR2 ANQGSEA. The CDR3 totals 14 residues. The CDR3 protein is CSGIVAGGPHEQFF. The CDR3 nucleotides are TGCAGCGGGATTGTGGCGGGAGGGCCCCATGAGCAGTTCTTC.

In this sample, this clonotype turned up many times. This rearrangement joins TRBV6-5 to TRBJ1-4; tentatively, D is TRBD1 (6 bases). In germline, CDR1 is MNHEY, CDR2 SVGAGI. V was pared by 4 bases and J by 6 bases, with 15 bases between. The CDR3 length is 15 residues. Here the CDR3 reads CASSSGENAYEKLFF. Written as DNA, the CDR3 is TGTGCCAGCAGTTCAGGGGAAAACGCTTATGAAAAACTGTTTTTT.

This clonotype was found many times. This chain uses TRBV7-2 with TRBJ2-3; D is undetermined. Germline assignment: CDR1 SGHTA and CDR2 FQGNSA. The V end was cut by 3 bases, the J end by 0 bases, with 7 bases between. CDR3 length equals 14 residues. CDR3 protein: CASSFPISTDTQYF. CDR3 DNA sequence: TGTGCCAGCAGCTTCCCCATTAGCACAGATACGCAGTATTTT.

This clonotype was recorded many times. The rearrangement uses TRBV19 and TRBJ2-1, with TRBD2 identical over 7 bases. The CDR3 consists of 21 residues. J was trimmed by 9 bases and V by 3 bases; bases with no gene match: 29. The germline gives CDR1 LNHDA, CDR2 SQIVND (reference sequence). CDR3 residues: CASSMGFDWVSSGTSDGEQFF. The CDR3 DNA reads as TGTGCCAGTAGTATGGGATTTGATTGGGTTTCTAGCGGCACATCGGACGGTGAGCAGTTCTTC.

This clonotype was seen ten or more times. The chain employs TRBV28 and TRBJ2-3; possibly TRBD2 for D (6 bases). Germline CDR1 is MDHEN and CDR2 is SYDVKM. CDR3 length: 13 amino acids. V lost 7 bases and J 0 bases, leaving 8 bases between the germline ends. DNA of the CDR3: TGTGCCAGCACCGCGGGGAGCACAGATACGCAGTATTTT. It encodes CASTAGSTDTQYF.

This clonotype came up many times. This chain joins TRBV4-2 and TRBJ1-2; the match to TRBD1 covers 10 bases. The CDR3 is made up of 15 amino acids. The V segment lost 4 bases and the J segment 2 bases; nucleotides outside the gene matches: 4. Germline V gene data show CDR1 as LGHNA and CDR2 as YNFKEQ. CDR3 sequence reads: CASSLGTGANYGYTF. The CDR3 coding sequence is TGTGCCAGCAGCCTGGGGACAGGGGCAAACTATGGCTACACCTTC.

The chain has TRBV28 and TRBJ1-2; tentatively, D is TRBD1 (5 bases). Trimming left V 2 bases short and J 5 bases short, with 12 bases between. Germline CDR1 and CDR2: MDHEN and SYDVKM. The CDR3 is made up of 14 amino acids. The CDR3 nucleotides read TGTGCCAGCAGTTTAGGGTCCAGGGAATATGGCTACACCTTC. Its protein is CASSLGSREYGYTF.

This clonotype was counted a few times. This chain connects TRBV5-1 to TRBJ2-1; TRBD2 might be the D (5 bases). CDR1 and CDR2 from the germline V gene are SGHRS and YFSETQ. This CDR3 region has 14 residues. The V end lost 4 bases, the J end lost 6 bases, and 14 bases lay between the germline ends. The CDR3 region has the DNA TGCGCCAGCAGCATTGGACTCTCTAGCAATGAGCAGTTCTTC. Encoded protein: CASSIGLSSNEQFF.

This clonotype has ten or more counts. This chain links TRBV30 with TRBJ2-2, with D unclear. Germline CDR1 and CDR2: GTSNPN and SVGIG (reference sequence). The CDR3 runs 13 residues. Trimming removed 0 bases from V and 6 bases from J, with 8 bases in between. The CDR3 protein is CAWSVRGPGELFF. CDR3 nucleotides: TGTGCCTGGAGTGTACGCGGTCCCGGGGAGCTGTTTTTT.

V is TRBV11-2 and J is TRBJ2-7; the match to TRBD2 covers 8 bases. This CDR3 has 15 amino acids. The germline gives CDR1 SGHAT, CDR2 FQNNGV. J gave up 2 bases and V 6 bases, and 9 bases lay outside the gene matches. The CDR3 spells CASRAPGLGTYEQYF. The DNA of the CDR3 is TGTGCCAGCAGAGCCCCGGGACTAGGTACCTACGAGCAGTACTTC.

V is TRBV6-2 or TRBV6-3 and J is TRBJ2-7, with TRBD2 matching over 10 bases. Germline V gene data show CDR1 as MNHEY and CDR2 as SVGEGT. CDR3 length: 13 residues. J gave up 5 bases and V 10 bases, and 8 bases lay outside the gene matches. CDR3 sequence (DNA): TGTGCCACCCTCTTAGCGGGAGGTAACGAGCAGTACTTC. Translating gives CATLLAGGNEQYF.

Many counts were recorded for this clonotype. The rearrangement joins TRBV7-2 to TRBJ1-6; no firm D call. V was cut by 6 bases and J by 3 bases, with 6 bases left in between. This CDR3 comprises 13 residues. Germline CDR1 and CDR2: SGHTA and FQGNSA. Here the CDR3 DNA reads TGTGCCAGCAGTTCCCTCTATAATTCACCCCTCCACTTT. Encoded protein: CASSSLYNSPLHF.

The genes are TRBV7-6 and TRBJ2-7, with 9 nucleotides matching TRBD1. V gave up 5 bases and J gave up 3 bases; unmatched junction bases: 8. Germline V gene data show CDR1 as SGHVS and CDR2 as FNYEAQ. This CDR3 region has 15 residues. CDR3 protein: CASSQGTGMDYEQYF. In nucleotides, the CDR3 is TGTGCCAGCAGCCAAGGGACAGGGATGGACTACGAGCAGTACTTC.

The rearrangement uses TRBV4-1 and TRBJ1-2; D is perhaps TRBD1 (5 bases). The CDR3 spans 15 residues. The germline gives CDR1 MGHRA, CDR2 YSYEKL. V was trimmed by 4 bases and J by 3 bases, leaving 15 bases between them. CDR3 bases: TGCGCCAGCAGCCTTTCCTCCGGGACCTACTATGGCTACACCTTC. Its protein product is CASSLSSGTYYGYTF.

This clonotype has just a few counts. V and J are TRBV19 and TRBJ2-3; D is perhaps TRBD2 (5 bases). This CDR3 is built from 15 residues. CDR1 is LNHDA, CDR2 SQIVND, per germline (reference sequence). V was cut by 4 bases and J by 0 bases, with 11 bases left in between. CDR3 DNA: TGTGCCAGTAGTAGCGACGGCGGGAGCACAGATACGCAGTATTTT. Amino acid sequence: CASSSDGGSTDTQYF.

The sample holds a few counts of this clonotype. CDR3 DNA: TGTGCCATCAGTGAGTCAGGCAGGGGTAATGAGCAGTTCTTC. As protein: CAISESGRGNEQFF. V gene TRBV10-3 combines with J gene TRBJ2-1; perhaps TRBD1 as D (6 bases). Between the trimmed V and J ends, which lost 0 bases and 7 bases, there was a span of 10 bases. The CDR3 covers 14 residues. Germline V gene sequence: CDR1 ENHRY, CDR2 SYGVKD.

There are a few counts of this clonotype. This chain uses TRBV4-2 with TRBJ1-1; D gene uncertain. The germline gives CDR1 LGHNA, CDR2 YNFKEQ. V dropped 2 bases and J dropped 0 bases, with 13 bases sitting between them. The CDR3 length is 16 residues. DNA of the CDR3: TGTGCCAGCAGCCAACCCGCGGGAGCCATGAACACTGAAGCTTTCTTT. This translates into CASSQPAGAMNTEAFF.

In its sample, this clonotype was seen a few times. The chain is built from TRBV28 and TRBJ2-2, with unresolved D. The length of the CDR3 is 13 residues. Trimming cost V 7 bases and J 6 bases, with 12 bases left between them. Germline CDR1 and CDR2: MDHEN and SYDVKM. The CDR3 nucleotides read TGTGCCAGCACCCAGCACCGTCCCGGGGAGCTGTTTTTT. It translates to CASTQHRPGELFF.

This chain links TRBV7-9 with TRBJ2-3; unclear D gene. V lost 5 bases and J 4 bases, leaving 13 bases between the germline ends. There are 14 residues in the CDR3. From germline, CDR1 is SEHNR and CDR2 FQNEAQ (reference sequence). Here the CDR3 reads CASSPRPSPDTQYF. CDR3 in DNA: TGTGCCAGCAGCCCCAGACCAAGCCCAGATACGCAGTATTTT.

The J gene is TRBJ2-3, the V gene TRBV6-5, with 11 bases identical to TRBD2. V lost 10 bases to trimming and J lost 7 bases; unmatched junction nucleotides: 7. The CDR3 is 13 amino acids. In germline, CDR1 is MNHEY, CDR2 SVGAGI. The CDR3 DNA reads TGTGCCACCCAGGCTAGCGGGAGGTATACGCAGTATTTT. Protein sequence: CATQASGRYTQYF.

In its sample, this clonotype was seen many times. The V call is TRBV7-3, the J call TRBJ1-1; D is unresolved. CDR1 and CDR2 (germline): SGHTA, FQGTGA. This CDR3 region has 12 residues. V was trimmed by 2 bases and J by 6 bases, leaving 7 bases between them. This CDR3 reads CASSLSGSEAFF. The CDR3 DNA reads TGTGCCAGCAGCTTATCTGGTTCTGAAGCTTTCTTT.

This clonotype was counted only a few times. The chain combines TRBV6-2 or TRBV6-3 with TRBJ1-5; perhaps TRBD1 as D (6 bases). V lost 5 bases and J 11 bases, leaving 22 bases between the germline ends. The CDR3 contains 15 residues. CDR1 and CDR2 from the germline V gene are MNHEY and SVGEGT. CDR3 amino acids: CASSPHRDISMTQHF. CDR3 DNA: TGTGCCAGCAGTCCTCACCGGGACATATCAATGACCCAGCATTTT.

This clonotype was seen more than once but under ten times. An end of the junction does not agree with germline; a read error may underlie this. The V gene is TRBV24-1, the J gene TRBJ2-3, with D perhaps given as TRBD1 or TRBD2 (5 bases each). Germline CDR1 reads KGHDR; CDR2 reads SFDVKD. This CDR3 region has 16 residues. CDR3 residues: CATSEPGTTSTDAQYF. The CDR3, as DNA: TGTGCCACCAGTGAACCCGGGACCACCAGCACAGATGCGCAGTATTTT.